This T cell receptor beta chain was identified during a study of a mutant IDH1 vaccine in newly diagnosed glioma. About the research overall: Former treatment meant radiotherapy, temozolomide, or both; the majority had gotten both. Weeks 35 and 47 hosted visits V12 and V13, respectively.

Notes on this clone: What it recognizes is unknown.

The CDR3 loop spans 15 amino acids. CDR1 and CDR2 (germline): SGHRS, YFSETQ. The V and J ends lost 2 bases and 2 bases respectively, with 11 bases between them. Time point: week 47, end of study. All doses held 300 ug of mutant IDH1 20-mer peptide, with topical imiquimod. Patients underwent eight vaccinations, which took place in weeks 1, 3, 5, 7, 11, 15, 19 and 23. Only in-frame clones appear in the TCRdb table, and some are missing; sequencing was by immunoSEQ multiplex PCR. The table records about 94,000 clones, about nine tenths of them present only once. The V and J genes are TRBV5-1 and TRBJ2-1; weak D call: TRBD2 (5 bases). Here the sequenced sample was PBMCs, taken from a glioma patient whose treatment included an IDH1 peptide vaccine. The clonotype was recovered from a woman aged 45 to 65 with glioma. CDR3: CASSLVSGAYNEQFF. The CDR3 DNA reads as TGCGCCAGCAGCTTAGTAAGCGGAGCCTACAATGAGCAGTTCTTC.